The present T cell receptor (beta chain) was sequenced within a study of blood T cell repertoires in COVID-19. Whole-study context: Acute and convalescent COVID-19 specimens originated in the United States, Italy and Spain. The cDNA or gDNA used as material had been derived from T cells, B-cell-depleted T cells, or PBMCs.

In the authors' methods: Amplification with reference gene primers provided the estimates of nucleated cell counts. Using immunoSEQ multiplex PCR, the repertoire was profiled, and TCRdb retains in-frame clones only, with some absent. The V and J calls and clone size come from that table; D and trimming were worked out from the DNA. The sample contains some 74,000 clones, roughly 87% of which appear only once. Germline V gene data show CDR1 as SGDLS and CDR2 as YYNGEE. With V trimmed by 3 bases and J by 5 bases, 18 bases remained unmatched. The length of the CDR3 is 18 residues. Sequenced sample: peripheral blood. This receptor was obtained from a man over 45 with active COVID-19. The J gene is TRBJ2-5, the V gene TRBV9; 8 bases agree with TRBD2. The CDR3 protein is CASSAQHPGLEAYETQYF. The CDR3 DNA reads TGTGCCAGCAGCGCACAACACCCGGGACTAGAGGCGTATGAGACCCAGTACTTC.